These 32 T cell receptor beta chains originate from one sample sequenced in a study of T cells in Graves' hyperthyroidism and ophthalmopathy. Amplification of TCR beta CDR3 regions used RNA as the template. HTBI primers were the set used in a first-round RT-PCR of the TCR CDR3. MiXCR, applied by TCRdb to the multiplex PCR reads, yields one record per CDR3 protein. The repertoire includes around 350,000 distinct CDR3 sequences, roughly 13% of them detected once, and 9.2% sits in the top ten. The specimen sequenced was blood. Source of these receptors: a woman between 18 and 30 years old with Graves' hyperthyroidism.

This clonotype was detected ten times or more. The chain combines TRBV28 with TRBJ1-4; no clear D gene. V was pared by 6 bases and J by 7 bases, with 6 bases between. This CDR3 spans 11 amino acids. CDR1 MDHEN and CDR2 SYDVKM come from the germline V gene. The CDR3 DNA follows: TGTGCCAGCAGCGCTAGTGAAAAACTGTTTTTT. It specifies CASSASEKLFF.

This chain links TRBV4-3 with TRBJ1-5, with 8 bases fitting TRBD1. CDR1 and CDR2 from the germline V gene are LGHNA and YSLEER. The CDR3 has 16 amino acids. Unmatched junction bases numbered 6, after V lost 0 bases and J lost 5 bases. DNA for the CDR3: TGCGCCAGCAGCCAAGATTTGTCAGGGGGCTATCAGCCCCAGCATTTT. Its protein product is CASSQDLSGGYQPQHF.

The chain joins TRBV6-6 to TRBJ2-1; 12 bases are shared with TRBD2. Trimming removed 2 bases from V and 8 bases from J; junction bases left unmatched: 4. This CDR3 is 15 amino acids long. Germline CDR1 is MNHNY and CDR2 is SVGAGI (reference sequence). For the CDR3, the DNA is TGTGCCAGCAGTTACCTAGCGGGGGGGCTTGATGAGCAGTTCTTC. Its protein product is CASSYLAGGLDEQFF.

This clonotype was detected a few times. This chain links TRBV6-1 with TRBJ2-7; no reliable D call. The V and J ends lost 6 bases and 3 bases respectively, with 6 bases between them. The germline CDR1 and CDR2 sequences are MNHNS and SASEGT. The CDR3 runs 11 residues. DNA for the CDR3: TGTGCCAGCAGACAGAACTACGAGCAGTACTTC. Protein: CASRQNYEQYF.

This clonotype was counted a single time. The chain combines TRBV19 with TRBJ2-2, with 7 nucleotides matching TRBD1. In germline, CDR1 is LNHDA, CDR2 SQIVND (reference sequence). The V segment lost 3 bases and the J segment 15 bases; nucleotides outside the gene matches: 13. The CDR3 runs 14 residues. For the CDR3, the DNA is TGTGCCAGTAGTATGGGACAGAGCCTTCCTAAGGTGTTTTTT. This gives the protein CASSMGQSLPKVFF.

This rearrangement joins TRBV9 to TRBJ2-5; 7 bases map to TRBD1. The junction had 6 bases not matched to a gene; V was cut back by 2 bases and J by 5 bases. CDR3 length: 14 amino acids. Germline CDR1 and CDR2: SGDLS and YYNGEE. CDR3 sequence reads: CASSVTGVSETQYF. The CDR3, as DNA: TGTGCCAGCAGCGTTACAGGGGTCAGCGAGACCCAGTACTTC.

This clonotype was seen repeatedly, ten times or more. The chain links TRBV28 to TRBJ1-5; no definite D call. Trimming took 5 bases from V and 3 from J, leaving 2 bases between them. CDR3 size: 11 residues. In germline, CDR1 is MDHEN, CDR2 SYDVKM. The CDR3 is CASSVNQPQHF. The CDR3, as DNA: TGTGCCAGCAGTGTCAATCAGCCCCAGCATTTT.

This clonotype was seen many times. The rearrangement joins TRBV6-1 to TRBJ1-5; weak D call: TRBD1 (5 bases). Between the trimmed V and J ends, which lost 4 bases and 6 bases, there was a span of 10 bases. The CDR3 is made up of 13 amino acids. The germline V gene has CDR1 MNHNS and CDR2 SASEGT. CDR3 DNA: TGTGCCAGCAGTGTTGAGGGGACTCAGCCCCAGCATTTT. Encoded protein: CASSVEGTQPQHF.

At least ten counts were recorded for this clonotype. The chain joins TRBV6-4 to TRBJ2-3; D possibly uses TRBD1 or TRBD2 (6 bases each). Per the germline V gene, CDR1 is MRHNA and CDR2 is SNTAGT. V gave up 5 bases and J gave up 4 bases, with 19 bases separating them. The CDR3 extends over 16 amino acids. CDR3 sequence reads: CASSSLLAGGPDTQYF. The CDR3 bases are TGTGCCAGCAGTTCCCTCTTGGCCGGGGGCCCAGATACGCAGTATTTT.

This clonotype was found a few times. This sequence joins TRBV6-1 and TRBJ2-1; TRBD2 matches at 8 bases. The CDR3 covers 15 residues. V lost 4 bases, J lost 7 bases, and 9 bases stayed unmatched. Germline V gene sequence: CDR1 MNHNS, CDR2 SASEGT. The CDR3 is CASSVSGGGGNEQFF. The CDR3 DNA reads as TGTGCCAGCAGTGTGTCCGGGGGGGGGGGGAATGAGCAGTTCTTC.

The rearrangement joins TRBV11-2 to TRBJ2-5; 11 nucleotides align to TRBD2. The V and J ends lost 6 bases and 2 bases, in that order; junction bases with no gene match: 5. This CDR3 contains 15 residues. The V gene's germline CDR1 is SGHAT and CDR2 FQNNGV. The CDR3: CASRPGLAAQETQYF. The CDR3 DNA reads TGTGCCAGCAGGCCGGGACTAGCGGCTCAAGAGACCCAGTACTTC.

This clonotype was observed at least ten times. The chain couples TRBV13 to TRBJ2-7; 7 bases are a match to TRBD2. There are 14 residues in the CDR3. Germline assignment: CDR1 PRHDT and CDR2 FYEKMQ (reference sequence). J lost 7 bases, V lost 1 base, and 7 bases had no gene match. CDR3 loop: CASSLELANGEQYF. The CDR3 bases are TGTGCCAGCAGCTTAGAACTAGCGAACGGGGAGCAGTACTTC.

This clonotype was found many times. This chain links TRBV5-6 with TRBJ2-1, with TRBD2 identical over 16 bases. V was pared by 3 bases and J by 3 bases, with 12 bases of the junction left unmatched. Per germline, CDR1 SGHDT and CDR2 YYEEEE. The CDR3 runs 20 residues. CDR3 residues: CASSSQGGLAGGSLYNEQFF. The CDR3 nucleotides are TGTGCCAGCAGCTCTCAAGGGGGACTAGCGGGAGGGAGTCTCTACAATGAGCAGTTCTTC. The complete variable domain, with remaining parts taken from reference TRBV5-6 and TRBJ2-1, reads DAGVTQSPTHLIKTRGQQVTLRCSPKSGHDTVSWYQQALGQGPQFIFQYYEEEERQRGNFPDRFSGHQFPNYSSELNVNALLLGDSALYLCASSSQGGLAGGSLYNEQFFGPGTRLTVL.

This clonotype was recorded at least ten times. This chain links TRBV3-1 with TRBJ1-4; no clear D. The CDR3 covers 16 residues. V lost 4 bases, J lost 7 bases, and 19 bases lay in between. In germline, CDR1 is LGHDT, CDR2 YNNKEL (reference sequence). This CDR3 is CASSLSTLLRTEKLFF. CDR3 sequence (DNA): TGTGCCAGCAGCCTCTCTACCCTCCTCCGGACTGAAAAACTGTTTTTT.

This chain joins TRBV14 and TRBJ1-3; D uncertain. V lost 2 bases, J lost 1 base, and 6 bases lay in between. Germline CDR1 SGHDN, CDR2 FVKESK. The CDR3 totals 14 residues. The chain's CDR3 is CASSQWESGNTIYF. The CDR3 DNA reads TGTGCCAGCAGCCAATGGGAGTCTGGAAACACCATATATTTT.

This clonotype was counted only a few times. The chain links TRBV11-2 to TRBJ1-1; D unresolved. V lost 1 base and J lost 1, with 10 bases in between. This CDR3 comprises 15 residues. Looked up from germline, CDR1 is SGHAT and CDR2 is FQNNGV. The CDR3 protein is CASSLGYISNTEAFF. As DNA, the CDR3 is TGTGCCAGCAGCTTAGGTTACATTTCGAACACTGAAGCTTTCTTT. Full variable domain (missing parts from reference TRBV11-2 and TRBJ1-1): EAGVAQSPRYKIIEKRQSVAFWCNPISGHATLYWYQQILGQGPKLLIQFQNNGVVDDSQLPKDRFSAERLKGVDSTLKIQPAKLEDSAVYLCASSLGYISNTEAFFGQGTRLTVV.

This clonotype appeared a few times. The genes are TRBV3-1 and TRBJ2-6; 10 nucleotides align to TRBD1. Germline-derived CDR1 and CDR2 are LGHDT and YNNKEL (reference sequence). The CDR3 runs to 18 residues. The trim removed 2 bases at V and 2 bases at J, leaving 6 bases unmatched. CDR3 sequence reads: CASSQRGQGIAGANVLTF. The CDR3 region has the DNA TGTGCCAGCAGCCAAAGGGGACAGGGGATCGCTGGGGCCAACGTCCTGACTTTC.

This clonotype was detected many times. J is TRBJ2-7 and V is TRBV6-1; D assignment may be TRBD1 or TRBD2 (5 bases each). Trimming removed 6 bases from V and 2 bases from J, with 14 bases in between. The germline gives CDR1 MNHNS, CDR2 SASEGT. The CDR3 length is 14 residues. This CDR3 is CASSRDFGAYEQYF. The CDR3 DNA reads as TGTGCCAGCAGCAGGGATTTCGGGGCCTACGAGCAGTACTTC.

This clonotype has a count of ten or more. The CDR3, as DNA: TGTGCCAGCAGCGGTGGGGGTTCCTATAATTCACCCCTCCACTTT. Residues: CASSGGGSYNSPLHF. This chain uses TRBV5-6 with TRBJ1-6; TRBD1 might be the D (5 bases). Trimming stripped 4 bases from V and 1 base from J, with 9 bases between. Germline loops: CDR1 SGHDT, CDR2 YYEEEE. CDR3 length: 15 residues.

This clonotype was detected ten times or more. The chain links TRBV5-1 to TRBJ1-4, with 8 bases fitting TRBD1. The trim removed 4 bases at V and 0 bases at J, leaving 14 bases unmatched. The CDR3 covers 19 residues. The germline gives CDR1 SGHRS, CDR2 YFSETQ. The CDR3 bases are TGCGCCAGCAGCAGGCAGGGGGCCCGTCGACTTGCAACTAATGAAAAACTGTTTTTT. Translation: CASSRQGARRLATNEKLFF.

This clonotype came up a few times. V usage is TRBV19 and J usage is TRBJ2-2; TRBD2 might be the D (6 bases). From germline, CDR1 is LNHDA and CDR2 SQIVND (reference sequence). This CDR3 is built from 16 residues. Trimming took off 6 bases at V and 2 bases at J, with 16 bases between the two ends. The chain's CDR3 is CASRSGDWINTGELFF. In DNA, the CDR3 is TGTGCCAGTAGGAGTGGGGACTGGATAAACACCGGGGAGCTGTTTTTT.

This clonotype was counted ten times or more. V is TRBV30 and J is TRBJ1-6, with D possibly matching TRBD1 (5 bases). The CDR3 is 15 amino acids. Germline CDR1 reads GTSNPN; CDR2 reads SVGIG (reference sequence). V lost 3 bases to trimming and J lost 7 bases, with 16 bases between them. The CDR3: CAWSPSDRMNSPLHF. CDR3 coding DNA: TGTGCCTGGAGCCCATCTGACAGAATGAATTCACCCCTCCACTTT.

This clonotype was detected many times. The V call is TRBV12-3 or TRBV12-4, the J call TRBJ2-7; D gene unclear. This CDR3 is built from 13 residues. Deletions cut 3 bases from V and 5 bases from J, with 11 bases between. The CDR3 loop is CASSFGRLNEQYF. The CDR3 nucleotides are TGTGCCAGCAGTTTTGGCAGGTTGAACGAGCAGTACTTC.

This clonotype was seen at least ten times. This sequence joins TRBV27 and TRBJ2-4; 9 bases line up with TRBD1. V gave up 4 bases and J gave up 8 bases; unmatched junction bases: 6. CDR3 length equals 14 residues. Germline values: CDR1 MNHEY, CDR2 SMNVEV (reference sequence). As DNA, the CDR3 is TGTGCCAGCAGTTCTGGGACAGGGAGGGACATTCAGTACTTC. This translates into CASSSGTGRDIQYF.

This clonotype was recorded many times. The chain recombines TRBV11-2 with TRBJ1-2; unclear D gene. This CDR3 is built from 13 residues. CDR1 is SGHAT, CDR2 FQNNGV, per germline. V was cut by 5 bases and J by 2 bases, with 9 bases left in between. Written as DNA, the CDR3 is TGTGCCAGCAGCCGATCGGGGAACTATGGCTACACCTTC. The encoded protein is CASSRSGNYGYTF.

This clonotype was counted only a few times. The chain uses TRBV7-9 and TRBJ2-2; D is unclear. V lost 5 bases to trimming and J lost 0 bases, with 10 bases between them. CDR3 length equals 15 residues. Germline values: CDR1 SEHNR, CDR2 FQNEAQ (reference sequence). CDR3 DNA sequence: TGTGCCAGCAGCCGGTACGGAGCGAACACCGGGGAGCTGTTTTTT. Amino acid sequence: CASSRYGANTGELFF.

This clonotype was observed at least ten times. J is TRBJ2-2 and V is TRBV6-2 or TRBV6-3; D is tentatively TRBD1 or TRBD2 (5 bases each). The CDR3 is 15 amino acids. CDR1 and CDR2 (germline): MNHEY, SVGEGT. Deletions cut 6 bases from V and 6 bases from J, with 17 bases between. CDR3 sequence (DNA): TGTGCCAGCAGGTGGGCCGGGACGTCGGCCGGGGAGCTGTTTTTT. Translating gives CASRWAGTSAGELFF.

The sample holds many counts of this clonotype. Here the CDR3 DNA reads TGTGCCAGCAGTGAAGAAGGGGTCACAGATACGCAGTATTTT. Translation gives CASSEEGVTDTQYF. The genes are TRBV2 and TRBJ2-3; a possible D gene is TRBD1 (5 bases). Between the trimmed V and J ends, which lost 1 base and 2 bases, there was a span of 7 bases. Germline V gene data show CDR1 as SNHLY and CDR2 as FYNNEI. The CDR3 extends over 14 amino acids.

This clonotype was found many times. The chain employs TRBV7-9 and TRBJ2-5, with D uncertain. Germline lookup yields CDR1 SEHNR and CDR2 FQNEAQ (reference sequence). CDR3 length equals 16 residues. V shed 2 bases and J shed 1 base, with 14 bases lying between them. In nucleotides, the CDR3 is TGTGCCAGCAGCTTAACCGTCATCGTACTCCAAGAGACCCAGTACTTC. Amino acids: CASSLTVIVLQETQYF. Complete variable domain (other parts from reference TRBV7-9 and TRBJ2-5): DTGVSQNPRHKITKRGQNVTFRCDPISEHNRLYWYRQTLGQGPEFLTYFQNEAQLEKSRLLSDRFSAERPKGSFSTLEIQRTEQGDSAMYLCASSLTVIVLQETQYFGPGTRLLVL.

This clonotype has only a few counts. The CDR3 is CASSLGAFSYNEQFF. CDR3 in DNA: TGTGCCAGCAGCTTGGGGGCTTTCTCCTACAATGAGCAGTTCTTC. This rearrangement joins TRBV5-4 to TRBJ2-1; D is uncertain. The CDR3 contains 15 residues. Trimming pared 0 bases from V and 0 bases from J, leaving 7 bases between. Germline assignment: CDR1 SGHNT and CDR2 YYREEE (reference sequence).

Many counts were recorded for this clonotype. V is TRBV11-2 and J is TRBJ2-2; D gene unclear. V was trimmed by 6 bases and J by 3 bases, leaving 8 bases between them. Germline V gives CDR1 SGHAT, CDR2 FQNNGV. The CDR3 has 13 residues. The CDR3 loop is CASSNRDTGELFF. The DNA of the CDR3 is TGTGCCAGCAGTAACAGAGACACCGGGGAGCTGTTTTTT.

This clonotype was observed a few times. CDR3 in DNA: TGCAGTGCCGAATTCTTTTTAGCGGGAGGCGGAAGAGAGACCCAGTACTTC. Translated, it gives CSAEFFLAGGGRETQYF. This sequence joins TRBV20-1 and TRBJ2-5; 10 bases agree with TRBD2. Unmatched junction bases numbered 17, after V lost 6 bases and J lost 4 bases. The CDR3 is made up of 17 amino acids. Germline CDR1 reads DFQATT; CDR2 reads SNEGSKA (reference sequence).